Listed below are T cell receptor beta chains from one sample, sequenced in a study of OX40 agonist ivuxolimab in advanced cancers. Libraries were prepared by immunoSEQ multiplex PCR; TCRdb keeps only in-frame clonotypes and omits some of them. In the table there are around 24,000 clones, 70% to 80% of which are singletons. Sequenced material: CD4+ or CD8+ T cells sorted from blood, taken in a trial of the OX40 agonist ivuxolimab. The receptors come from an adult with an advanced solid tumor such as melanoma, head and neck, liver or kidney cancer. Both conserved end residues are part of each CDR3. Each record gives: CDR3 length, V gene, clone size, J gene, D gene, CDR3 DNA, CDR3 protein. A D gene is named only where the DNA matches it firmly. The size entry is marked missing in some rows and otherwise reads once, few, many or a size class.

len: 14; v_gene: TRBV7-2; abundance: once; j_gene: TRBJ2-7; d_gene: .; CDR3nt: TGTGCCAGCAGCCGCCTGACTGGAGCCTACGAGCAGTACTTC; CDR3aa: CASSRLTGAYEQYF
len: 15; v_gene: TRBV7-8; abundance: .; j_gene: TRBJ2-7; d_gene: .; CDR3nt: TGTGCCAGCAGCCCACGGAGCGGTAGCTCCTACGAGCAGTACTTC; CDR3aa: CASSPRSGSSYEQYF
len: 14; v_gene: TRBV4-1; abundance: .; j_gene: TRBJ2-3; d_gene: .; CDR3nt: TGCGCCAGCAGCCAAACGGAGGGCCCAGATACGCAGTATTTT; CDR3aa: CASSQTEGPDTQYF
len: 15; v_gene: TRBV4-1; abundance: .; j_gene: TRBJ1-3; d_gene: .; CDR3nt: TGCGCCAGCAGCCAAGACAGGGGCTCTGGAAACACCATATATTTT; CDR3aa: CASSQDRGSGNTIYF
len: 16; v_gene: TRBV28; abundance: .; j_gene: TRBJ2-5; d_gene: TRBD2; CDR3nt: TGTGCCAGCAGTCGGACGGTTCCTAGCGGCCAAGAGACCCAGTACTTC; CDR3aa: CASSRTVPSGQETQYF
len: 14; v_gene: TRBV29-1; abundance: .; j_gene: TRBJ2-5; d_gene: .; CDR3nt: TGCAGCCCCATGAAGTGGGAGCCCCAAGAGACCCAGTACTTC; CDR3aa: CSPMKWEPQETQYF
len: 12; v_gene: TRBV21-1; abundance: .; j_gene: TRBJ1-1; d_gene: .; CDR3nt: TGTGCCATCTCTCAGGGAGGTGCTGAAGCTTTCTTT; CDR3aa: CAISQGGAEAFF
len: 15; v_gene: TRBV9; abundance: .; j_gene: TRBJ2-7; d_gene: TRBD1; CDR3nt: TGTGCCAGCAGCGTTGGGACAGGTAAGGCCTACGAGCAGTACTTC; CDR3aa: CASSVGTGKAYEQYF
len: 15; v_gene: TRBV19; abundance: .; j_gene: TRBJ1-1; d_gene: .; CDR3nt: TGTGCCAGTAGTATGGTTGGCTCTTTGAACACTGAAGCTTTCTTT; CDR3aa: CASSMVGSLNTEAFF
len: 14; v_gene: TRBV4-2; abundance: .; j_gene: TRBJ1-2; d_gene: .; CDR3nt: TGTGCCAGCAGCCAACGCGGTCTTGGGTATGGCTACACCTTC; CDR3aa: CASSQRGLGYGYTF
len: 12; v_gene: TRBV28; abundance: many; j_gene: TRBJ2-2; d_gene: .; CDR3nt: TGTGCCAGCAGTCCGTACACCGGGGAGCTGTTTTTT; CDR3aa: CASSPYTGELFF
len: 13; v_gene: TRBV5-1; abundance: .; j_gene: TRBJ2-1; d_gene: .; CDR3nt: TGCGCCAGCAGCTTCGTGGGCTTACATGAGCAGTTCTTC; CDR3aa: CASSFVGLHEQFF
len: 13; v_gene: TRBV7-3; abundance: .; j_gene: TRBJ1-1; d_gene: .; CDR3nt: TGTGCCAGCAGTGGAGGGTTTTTTACTGAAGCTTTCTTT; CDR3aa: CASSGGFFTEAFF
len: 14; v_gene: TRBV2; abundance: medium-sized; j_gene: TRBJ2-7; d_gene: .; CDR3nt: TGTGCCAGCAGTGATCCGGACAATCTATACGAGCAGTACTTC; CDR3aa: CASSDPDNLYEQYF
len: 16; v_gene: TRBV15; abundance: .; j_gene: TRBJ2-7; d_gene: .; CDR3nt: TGTGCCACCAGCAGAGTGGCCGGGACATCTTACTACGAGCAGTACTTC; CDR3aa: CATSRVAGTSYYEQYF
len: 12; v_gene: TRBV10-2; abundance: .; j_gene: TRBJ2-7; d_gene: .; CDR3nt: TGCGCCAGCAGTGTTTCAGGCCCCGAGCAGTACTTC; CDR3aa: CASSVSGPEQYF
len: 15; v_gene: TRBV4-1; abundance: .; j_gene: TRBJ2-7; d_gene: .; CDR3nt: TGCGCCAGCAGCCAAGGGTTATCCCACCACTACGAGCAGTACTTC; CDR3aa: CASSQGLSHHYEQYF
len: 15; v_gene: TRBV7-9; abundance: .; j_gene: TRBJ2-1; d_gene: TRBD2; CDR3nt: TGTGCCAGCCGTTCCGGGACTAGCGGCCTCAATGAGCAGTTCTTC; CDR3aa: CASRSGTSGLNEQFF
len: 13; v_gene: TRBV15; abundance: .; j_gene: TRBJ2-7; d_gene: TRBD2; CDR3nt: TGTGCCACCAGGCCAGCGGGGTTCCACGAGCAGTACTTC; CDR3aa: CATRPAGFHEQYF
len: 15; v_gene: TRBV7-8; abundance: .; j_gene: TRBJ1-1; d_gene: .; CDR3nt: TGTGCCAGCAGCTTATCGACAGGCTTGAACACTGAAGCTTTCTTT; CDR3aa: CASSLSTGLNTEAFF
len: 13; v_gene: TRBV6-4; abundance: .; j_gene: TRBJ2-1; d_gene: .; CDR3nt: TGTGCCAGCAGTGAGACGGGGTATGATGAGCAGTTCTTC; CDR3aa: CASSETGYDEQFF
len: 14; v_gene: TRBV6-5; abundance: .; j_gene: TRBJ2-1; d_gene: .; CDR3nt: TGTGCCAGCAGTTACGCCCAGTCTAACAATGAGCAGTTCTTC; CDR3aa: CASSYAQSNNEQFF
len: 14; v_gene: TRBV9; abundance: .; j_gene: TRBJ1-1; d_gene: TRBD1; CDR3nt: TGTGCCAGCGGGACAGGGGGCCCAAACACTGAAGCTTTCTTT; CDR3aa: CASGTGGPNTEAFF
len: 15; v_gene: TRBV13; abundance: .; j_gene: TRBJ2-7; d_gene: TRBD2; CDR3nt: TGTGCCAGCAGCCCAGGCGGGGGGTCGCCCTACGAGCAGTACTTC; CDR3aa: CASSPGGGSPYEQYF
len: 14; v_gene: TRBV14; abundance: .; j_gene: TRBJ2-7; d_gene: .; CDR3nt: TGTGCCAGCAGCCACCCAAAGAGCTCCTACGAGCAGTACTTC; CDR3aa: CASSHPKSSYEQYF
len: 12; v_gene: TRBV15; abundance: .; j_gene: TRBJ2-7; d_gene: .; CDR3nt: TGTGCCACCAGAGACAGGAAGTACGAGCAGTACTTC; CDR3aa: CATRDRKYEQYF
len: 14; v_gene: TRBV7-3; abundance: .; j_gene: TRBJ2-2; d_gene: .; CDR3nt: TGTGCCAGCAGCTTACGGCGGGGCATCGGGGAGCTGTTTTTT; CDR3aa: CASSLRRGIGELFF
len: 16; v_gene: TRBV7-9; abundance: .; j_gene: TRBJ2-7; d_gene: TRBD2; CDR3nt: TGTGCCAGCAGCTCAGGACTAGCGGGAGATGACTACGAGCAGTACTTC; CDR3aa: CASSSGLAGDDYEQYF
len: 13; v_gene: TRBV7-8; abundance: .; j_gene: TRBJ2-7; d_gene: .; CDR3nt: TGTGCCAGCAGCTTAGACAGGCCTTACGAGCAGTACTTC; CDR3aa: CASSLDRPYEQYF
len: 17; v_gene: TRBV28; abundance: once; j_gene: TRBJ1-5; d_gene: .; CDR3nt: TGTGCCAGCAGTTTACGAGCCCAGGGGAACGGCAATCAGCCCCAGCATTTT; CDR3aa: CASSLRAQGNGNQPQHF
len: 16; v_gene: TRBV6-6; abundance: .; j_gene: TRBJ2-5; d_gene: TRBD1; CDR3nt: TGTGCCAGCAGGGTGAGGGGGCTTATGTACCAAGAGACCCAGTACTTC; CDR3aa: CASRVRGLMYQETQYF
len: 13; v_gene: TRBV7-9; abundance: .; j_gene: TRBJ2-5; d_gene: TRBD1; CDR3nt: TGTGCCAGCAGCCTGGGACAGGGAGAGACCCAGTACTTC; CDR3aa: CASSLGQGETQYF
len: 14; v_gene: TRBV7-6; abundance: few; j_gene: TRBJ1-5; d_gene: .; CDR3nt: TGTGCCAGCAGCGCTCAGGGTTTGTATCAGCCCCAGCATTTT; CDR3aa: CASSAQGLYQPQHF
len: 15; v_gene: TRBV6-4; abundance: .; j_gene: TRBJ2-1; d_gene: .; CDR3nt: TGTGCCAGCAGTGAGTGGGCAGGGCTGGATGGTGAGCAGTTCTTC; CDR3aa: CASSEWAGLDGEQFF
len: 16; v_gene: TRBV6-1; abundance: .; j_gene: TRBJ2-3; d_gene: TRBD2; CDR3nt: TGTGCCAGCAGTGAAGCTAGCGGGGGGGCCACAGATACGCAGTATTTT; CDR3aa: CASSEASGGATDTQYF
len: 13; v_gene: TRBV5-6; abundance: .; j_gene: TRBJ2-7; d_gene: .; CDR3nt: TGTGCCAGCAGCCCCCCTTTAGCCTACGAGCAGTACTTC; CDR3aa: CASSPPLAYEQYF
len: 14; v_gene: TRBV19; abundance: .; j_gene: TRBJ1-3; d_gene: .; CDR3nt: TGTGCCACAACCCAGGAAGGGTCCGGAAACACCATATATTTT; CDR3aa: CATTQEGSGNTIYF
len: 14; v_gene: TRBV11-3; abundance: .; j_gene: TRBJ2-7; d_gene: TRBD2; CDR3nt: TGTGCCAGCAGCTACGTAGCGGGAGCCTACGAGCAGTACTTC; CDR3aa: CASSYVAGAYEQYF
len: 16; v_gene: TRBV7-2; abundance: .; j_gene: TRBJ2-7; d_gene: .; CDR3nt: TGTGCCAGCAGCACTCAACAGTTACCTACCTCCTACGAGCAGTACTTC; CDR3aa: CASSTQQLPTSYEQYF
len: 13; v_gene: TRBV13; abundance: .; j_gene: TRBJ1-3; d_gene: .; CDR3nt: TGTGCCAGCAGCTTGTGGGGTTTCAACACCATATATTTT; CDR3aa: CASSLWGFNTIYF
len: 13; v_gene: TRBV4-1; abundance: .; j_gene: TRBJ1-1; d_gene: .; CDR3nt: TGCGCCAGCAGCCAACTACTGGGCACTGAAGCTTTCTTT; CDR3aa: CASSQLLGTEAFF
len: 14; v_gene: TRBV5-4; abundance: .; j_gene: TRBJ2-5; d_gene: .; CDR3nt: TGTGCCAGCAGCTTGTTCGGGGACGCAGAGACCCAGTACTTC; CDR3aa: CASSLFGDAETQYF
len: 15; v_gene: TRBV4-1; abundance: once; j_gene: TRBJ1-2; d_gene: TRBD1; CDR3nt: TGCGCCAGCAGCCAGTCACCGGGACAGTGGGAAGGCTACACCTTC; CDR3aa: CASSQSPGQWEGYTF
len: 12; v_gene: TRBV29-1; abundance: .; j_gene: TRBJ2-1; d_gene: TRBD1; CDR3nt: TGCAGCGCCTTCCTGACAGGGAATGAGCAGTTCTTC; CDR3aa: CSAFLTGNEQFF
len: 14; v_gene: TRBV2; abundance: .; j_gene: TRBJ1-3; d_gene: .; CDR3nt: TGTGCCAGCAGTGATGCGGAAGCTGGAAACACCATATATTTT; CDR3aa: CASSDAEAGNTIYF
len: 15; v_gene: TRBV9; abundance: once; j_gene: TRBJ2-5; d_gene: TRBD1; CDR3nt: TGTGCCAGCAGCGTCCAGGGGGCTGTCCAAGAGACCCAGTACTTC; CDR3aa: CASSVQGAVQETQYF
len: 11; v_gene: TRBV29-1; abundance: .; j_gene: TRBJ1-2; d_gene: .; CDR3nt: TGCAGCGTTGACTCGGGGGCCGACTACACCTTC; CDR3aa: CSVDSGADYTF
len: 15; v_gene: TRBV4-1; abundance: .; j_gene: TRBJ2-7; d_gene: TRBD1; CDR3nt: TGCGCCAGCAGCCAAGGGACAGGGGGCGAGTACGAGCAGTACTTC; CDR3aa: CASSQGTGGEYEQYF
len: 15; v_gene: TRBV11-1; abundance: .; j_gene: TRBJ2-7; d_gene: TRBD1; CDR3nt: TGTGCCAGCAGCTCGGGACAGGGCCTAACCTACGAGCAGTACTTC; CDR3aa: CASSSGQGLTYEQYF